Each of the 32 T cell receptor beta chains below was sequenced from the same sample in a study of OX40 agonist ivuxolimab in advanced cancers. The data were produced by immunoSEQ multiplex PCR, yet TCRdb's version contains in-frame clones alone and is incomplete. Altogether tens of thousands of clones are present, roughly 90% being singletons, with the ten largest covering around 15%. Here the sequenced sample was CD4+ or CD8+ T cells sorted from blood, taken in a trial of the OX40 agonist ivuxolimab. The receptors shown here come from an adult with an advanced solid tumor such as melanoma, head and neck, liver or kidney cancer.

CDR3 sequence: CASRTPDREDTQYF. Written as DNA, the CDR3 is TGTGCCAGCAGAACTCCAGACAGGGAAGATACGCAGTATTTT. The chain recombines TRBV2 with TRBJ2-3, with TRBD1 matching over 7 bases. Trimming removed 6 bases from V and 5 bases from J; junction bases left unmatched: 8. CDR3 length: 14 residues. The germline CDR1 and CDR2 sequences are SNHLY and FYNNEI.

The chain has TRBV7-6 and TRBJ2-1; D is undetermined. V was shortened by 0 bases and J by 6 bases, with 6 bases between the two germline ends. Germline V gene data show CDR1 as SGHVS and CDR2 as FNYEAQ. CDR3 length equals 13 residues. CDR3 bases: TGTGCCAGCAGCTTAGCGGTCACCAATGAGCAGTTCTTC. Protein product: CASSLAVTNEQFF.

The CDR3 reads CASSPEQGLAVETQYF. CDR3 bases: TGTGCCAGCAGCCCGGAACAGGGACTAGCGGTAGAGACCCAGTACTTC. The chain joins TRBV5-8 to TRBJ2-5, with TRBD2 matching 11 bases. The CDR3 has 16 amino acids. Trimming at V came to 4 bases and at J to 4 bases, leaving 9 bases not matched to a gene. Looked up from germline, CDR1 is SGHTS and CDR2 is YDEGEE.

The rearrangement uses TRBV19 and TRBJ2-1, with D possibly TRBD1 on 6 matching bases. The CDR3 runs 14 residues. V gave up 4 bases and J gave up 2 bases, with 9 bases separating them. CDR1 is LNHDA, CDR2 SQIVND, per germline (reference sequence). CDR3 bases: TGTGCCAGTAGTACGGGACAACCCTACAATGAGCAGTTCTTC. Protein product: CASSTGQPYNEQFF.

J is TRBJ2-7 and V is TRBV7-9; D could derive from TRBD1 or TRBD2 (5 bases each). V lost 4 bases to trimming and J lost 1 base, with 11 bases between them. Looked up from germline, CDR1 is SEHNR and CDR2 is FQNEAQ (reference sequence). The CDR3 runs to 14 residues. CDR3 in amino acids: CASSYGTESYEQYF. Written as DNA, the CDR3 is TGTGCCAGCAGCTACGGGACGGAATCCTACGAGCAGTACTTC. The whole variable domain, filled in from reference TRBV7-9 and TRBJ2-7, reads DTGVSQNPRHKITKRGQNVTFRCDPISEHNRLYWYRQTLGQGPEFLTYFQNEAQLEKSRLLSDRFSAERPKGSFSTLEIQRTEQGDSAMYLCASSYGTESYEQYFGPGTRLTVT.

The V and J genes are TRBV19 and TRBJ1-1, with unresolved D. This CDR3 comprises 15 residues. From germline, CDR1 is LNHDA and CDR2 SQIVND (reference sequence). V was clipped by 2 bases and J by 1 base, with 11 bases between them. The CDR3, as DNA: TGTGCCAGTAGTATAACCGTGTACACGAACACTGAAGCTTTCTTT. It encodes CASSITVYTNTEAFF.

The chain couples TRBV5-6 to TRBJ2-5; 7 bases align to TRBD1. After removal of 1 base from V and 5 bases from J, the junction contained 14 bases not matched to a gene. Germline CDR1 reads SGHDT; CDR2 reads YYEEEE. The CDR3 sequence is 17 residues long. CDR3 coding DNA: TGTGCCAGCAGCTTGCACCTGTGGGGGACAGCTAATGAGACCCAGTACTTC. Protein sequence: CASSLHLWGTANETQYF.

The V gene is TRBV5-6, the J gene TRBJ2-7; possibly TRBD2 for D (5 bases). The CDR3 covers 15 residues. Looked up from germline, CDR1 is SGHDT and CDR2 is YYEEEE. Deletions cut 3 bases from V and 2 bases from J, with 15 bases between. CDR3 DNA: TGTGCCAGCAGCTCCATAGAGGGCTTGACCTACGAGCAGTACTTC. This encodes CASSSIEGLTYEQYF.

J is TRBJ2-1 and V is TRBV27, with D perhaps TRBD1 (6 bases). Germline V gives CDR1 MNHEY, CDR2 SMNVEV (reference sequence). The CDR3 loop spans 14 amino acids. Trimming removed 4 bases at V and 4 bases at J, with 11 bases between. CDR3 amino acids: CASSSRDNYNEQFF. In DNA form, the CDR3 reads TGTGCCAGCAGTTCCCGGGACAATTACAATGAGCAGTTCTTC.

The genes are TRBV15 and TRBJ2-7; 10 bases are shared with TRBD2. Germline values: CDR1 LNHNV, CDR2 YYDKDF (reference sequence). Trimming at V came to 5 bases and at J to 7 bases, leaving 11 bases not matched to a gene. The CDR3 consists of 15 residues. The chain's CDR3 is CATSVATLAGVEQYF. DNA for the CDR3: TGTGCCACCAGCGTAGCGACTCTAGCGGGAGTTGAGCAGTACTTC.

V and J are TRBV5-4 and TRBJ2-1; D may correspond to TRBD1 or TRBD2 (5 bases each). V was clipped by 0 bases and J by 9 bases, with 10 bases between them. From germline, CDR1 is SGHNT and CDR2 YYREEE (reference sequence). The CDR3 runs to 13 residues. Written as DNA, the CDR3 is TGTGCCAGCAGCTTGGTAGGGGACGCTGAGCAGTTCTTC. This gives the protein CASSLVGDAEQFF.

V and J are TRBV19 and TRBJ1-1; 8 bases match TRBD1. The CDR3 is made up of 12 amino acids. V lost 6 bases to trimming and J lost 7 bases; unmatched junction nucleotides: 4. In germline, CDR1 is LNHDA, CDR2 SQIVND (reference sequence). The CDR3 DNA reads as TGTGCCAGTAGGCAGGGGGCAGTTGAAGCTTTCTTT. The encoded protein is CASRQGAVEAFF.

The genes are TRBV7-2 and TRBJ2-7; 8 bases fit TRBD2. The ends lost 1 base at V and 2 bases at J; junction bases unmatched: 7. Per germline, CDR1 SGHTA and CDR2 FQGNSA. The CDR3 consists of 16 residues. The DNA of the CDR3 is TGTGCCAGCAGCTTAGGACTAGCGCCAACTACCTACGAGCAGTACTTC. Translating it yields CASSLGLAPTTYEQYF.

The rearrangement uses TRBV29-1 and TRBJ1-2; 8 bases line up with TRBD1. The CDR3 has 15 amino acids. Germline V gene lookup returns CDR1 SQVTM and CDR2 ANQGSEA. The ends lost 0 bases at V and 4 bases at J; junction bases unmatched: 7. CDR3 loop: CSVEDRGQATYGYTF. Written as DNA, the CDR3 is TGCAGCGTTGAAGACCGGGGACAGGCAACCTATGGCTACACCTTC.

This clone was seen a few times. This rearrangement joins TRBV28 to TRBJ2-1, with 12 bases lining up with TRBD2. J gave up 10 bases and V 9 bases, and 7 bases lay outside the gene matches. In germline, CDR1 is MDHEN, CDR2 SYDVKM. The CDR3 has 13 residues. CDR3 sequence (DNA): TGTGCCAGTTCTAGCGGGAGGGCCCAGGAGCAGTTCTTC. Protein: CASSSGRAQEQFF.

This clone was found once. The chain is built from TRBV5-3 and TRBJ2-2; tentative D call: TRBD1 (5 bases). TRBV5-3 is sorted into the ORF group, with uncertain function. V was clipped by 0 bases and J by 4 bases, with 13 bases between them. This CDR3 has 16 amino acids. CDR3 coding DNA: TGTGCCAGAAGCTTGGCTGGCAGGGCCCTCACCGGGGAGCTGTTTTTT. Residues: CARSLAGRALTGELFF.

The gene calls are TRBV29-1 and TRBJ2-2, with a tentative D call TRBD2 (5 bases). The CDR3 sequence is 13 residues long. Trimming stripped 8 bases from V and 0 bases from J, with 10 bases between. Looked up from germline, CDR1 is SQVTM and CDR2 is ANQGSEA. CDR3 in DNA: TGCAGCACCACCGGGACGAACACCGGGGAGCTGTTTTTT. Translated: CSTTGTNTGELFF.

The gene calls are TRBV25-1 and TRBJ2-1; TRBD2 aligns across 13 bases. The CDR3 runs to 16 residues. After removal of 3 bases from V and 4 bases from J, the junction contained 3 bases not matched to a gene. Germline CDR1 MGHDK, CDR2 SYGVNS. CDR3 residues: CASSEMGLAGYNEQFF. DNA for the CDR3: TGTGCCAGCAGTGAGATGGGACTAGCGGGATACAATGAGCAGTTCTTC.

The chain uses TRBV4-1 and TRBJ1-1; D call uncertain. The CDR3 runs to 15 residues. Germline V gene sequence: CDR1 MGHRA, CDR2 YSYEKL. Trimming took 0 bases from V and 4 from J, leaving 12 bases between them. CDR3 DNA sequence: TGCGCCAGCAGCCAAGATTTGTACAGCTTCACTGAAGCTTTCTTT. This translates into CASSQDLYSFTEAFF.

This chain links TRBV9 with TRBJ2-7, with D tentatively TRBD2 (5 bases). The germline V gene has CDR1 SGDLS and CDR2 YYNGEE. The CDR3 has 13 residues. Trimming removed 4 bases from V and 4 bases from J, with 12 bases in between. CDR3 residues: CASSPSRGYEQYF. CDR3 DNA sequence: TGTGCCAGCAGCCCAAGTCGGGGATACGAGCAGTACTTC.

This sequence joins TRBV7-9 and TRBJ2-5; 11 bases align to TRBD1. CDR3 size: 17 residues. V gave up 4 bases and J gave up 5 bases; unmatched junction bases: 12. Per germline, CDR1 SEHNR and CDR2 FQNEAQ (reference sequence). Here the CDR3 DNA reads TGTGCCAGCAGCTCCAGCCGGACAGGGGGCGATTCGGAGACCCAGTACTTC. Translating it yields CASSSSRTGGDSETQYF.

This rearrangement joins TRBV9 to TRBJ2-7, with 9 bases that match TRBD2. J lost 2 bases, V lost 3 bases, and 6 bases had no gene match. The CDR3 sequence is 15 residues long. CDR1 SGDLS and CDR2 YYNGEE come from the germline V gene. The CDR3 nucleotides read TGTGCCAGCAGCGCGTCACTAGCGGGCGCCTACGAGCAGTACTTC. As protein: CASSASLAGAYEQYF.

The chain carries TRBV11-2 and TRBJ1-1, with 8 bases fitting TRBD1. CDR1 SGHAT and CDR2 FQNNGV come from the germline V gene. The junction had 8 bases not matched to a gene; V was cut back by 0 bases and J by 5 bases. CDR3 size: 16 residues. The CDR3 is CASSLEAGGAGTEAFF. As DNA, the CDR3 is TGTGCCAGCAGCTTAGAGGCAGGGGGCGCGGGGACTGAAGCTTTCTTT.

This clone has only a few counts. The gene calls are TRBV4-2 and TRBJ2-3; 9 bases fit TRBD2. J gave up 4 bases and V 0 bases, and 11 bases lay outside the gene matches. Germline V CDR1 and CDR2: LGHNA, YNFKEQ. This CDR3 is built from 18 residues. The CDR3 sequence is CASSQDTLAAGGADTQYF. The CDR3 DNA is TGTGCCAGCAGCCAAGACACGCTAGCAGCGGGAGGCGCAGATACGCAGTATTTT.

The CDR3 nucleotides are TGTGCCAGCAGCGAGGGGGACAGCTCCTACGAGCAGTACTTC. Its translation is CASSEGDSSYEQYF. The rearrangement uses TRBV9 and TRBJ2-7; 7 bases map to TRBD1. CDR1 is SGDLS and CDR2 is YYNGEE in the germline V gene. This CDR3 contains 14 residues. The J segment lost 0 bases and the V segment lost 3 bases, leaving 3 bases of the junction unmatched.

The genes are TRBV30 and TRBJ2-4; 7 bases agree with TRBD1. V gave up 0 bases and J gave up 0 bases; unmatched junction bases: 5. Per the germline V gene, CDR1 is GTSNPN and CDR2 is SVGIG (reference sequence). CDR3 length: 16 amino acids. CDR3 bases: TGTGCCTGGAGTGTGAGGGCAGGGGGAGCCAAAAACATTCAGTACTTC. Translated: CAWSVRAGGAKNIQYF.

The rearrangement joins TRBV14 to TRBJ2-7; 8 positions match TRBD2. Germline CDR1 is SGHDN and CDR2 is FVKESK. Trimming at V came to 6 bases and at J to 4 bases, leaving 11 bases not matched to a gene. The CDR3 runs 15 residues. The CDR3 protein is CASSLSGTDFYEQYF. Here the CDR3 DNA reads TGTGCCAGCAGTCTTAGCGGGACGGATTTTTACGAGCAGTACTTC.

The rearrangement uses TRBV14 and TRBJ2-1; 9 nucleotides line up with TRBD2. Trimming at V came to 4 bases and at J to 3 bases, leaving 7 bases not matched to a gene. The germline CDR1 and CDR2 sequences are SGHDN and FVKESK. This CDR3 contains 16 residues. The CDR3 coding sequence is TGTGCCAGCAGCCTCTTAGCGGGAGTAAACTACAATGAGCAGTTCTTC. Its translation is CASSLLAGVNYNEQFF.

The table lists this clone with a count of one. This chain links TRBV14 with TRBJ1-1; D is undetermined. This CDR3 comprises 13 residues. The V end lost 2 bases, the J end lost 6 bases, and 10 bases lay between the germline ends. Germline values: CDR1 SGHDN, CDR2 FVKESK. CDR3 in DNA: TGTGCCAGCAGCCAATTCTTCGCGTCTGAAGCTTTCTTT. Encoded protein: CASSQFFASEAFF.

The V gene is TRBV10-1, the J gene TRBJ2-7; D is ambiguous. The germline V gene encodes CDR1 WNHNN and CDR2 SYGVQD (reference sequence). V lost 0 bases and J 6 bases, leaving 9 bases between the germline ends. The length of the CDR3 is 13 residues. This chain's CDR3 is CASSESPGLEQYF. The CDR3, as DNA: TGCGCCAGCAGTGAGTCTCCAGGTCTCGAGCAGTACTTC.

The CDR3 protein is CAISEPLAGEGTGELFF. The DNA for the CDR3 is TGTGCCATCAGTGAGCCCCTAGCGGGAGAGGGTACCGGGGAGCTGTTTTTT. V gene TRBV10-3 combines with J gene TRBJ2-2; 10 bases align to TRBD2. CDR3 size: 17 residues. In germline, CDR1 is ENHRY, CDR2 SYGVKD. J was trimmed by 5 bases and V by 2 bases; bases with no gene match: 8.

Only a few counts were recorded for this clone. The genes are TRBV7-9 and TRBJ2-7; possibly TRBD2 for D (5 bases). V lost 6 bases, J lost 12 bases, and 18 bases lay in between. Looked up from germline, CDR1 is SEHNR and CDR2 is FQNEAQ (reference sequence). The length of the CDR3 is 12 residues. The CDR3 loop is CASRSYGERGYF. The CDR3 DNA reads TGTGCCAGCAGGTCCTACGGGGAACGGGGGTACTTC.